This T cell receptor beta chain was identified during a study of OX40 agonist ivuxolimab in advanced cancers. The CDR3 contains 15 residues. CDR1 is SGHRS, CDR2 YFSETQ, per germline. V was pared by 0 bases and J by 8 bases, with 14 bases between. Data came from immunoSEQ multiplex PCR; TCRdb stores just in-frame clones and leaves some out. Here the sample spans tens of thousands of clones, about 89% being singletons. Blood samples were obtained at baseline, cycle 4 day 1, and cycle 7 day 1. The receptor's source is an adult with an advanced solid tumor such as melanoma, head and neck, liver or kidney cancer. The sequences come from CD4+ or CD8+ T cells sorted from blood, collected in a trial of the OX40 agonist ivuxolimab. V gene TRBV5-1 combines with J gene TRBJ1-4; D is uncertain. CDR3 sequence reads: CASSLEPGLDEKLFF. The CDR3 coding sequence is TGCGCCAGCAGCTTGGAGCCAGGCCTTGACGAAAAACTGTTTTTT.